This paragraph covers one T cell receptor (beta chain) sequence. The data belong to a study of control samples from healthy donors and cancer patients. Repertoires were generated with immunoSEQ multiplex PCR, while TCRdb's copy carries only in-frame clones and drops some. This sample has under 85,000 clones, with around 95% found just once. V dropped 7 bases and J dropped 0 bases, with 16 bases sitting between them. CDR1 and CDR2 (germline): MNHEY, SVGAGI. This CDR3 region has 15 residues. V and J are TRBV6-5 and TRBJ2-7; no firm D call. This receptor was obtained from a middle-aged woman in good health. The specimen sequenced was blood. CDR3 sequence reads: CASKYSVSGSYEQYF. CDR3 DNA sequence: TGTGCCAGCAAGTATTCTGTGAGTGGCTCCTACGAGCAGTACTTC.